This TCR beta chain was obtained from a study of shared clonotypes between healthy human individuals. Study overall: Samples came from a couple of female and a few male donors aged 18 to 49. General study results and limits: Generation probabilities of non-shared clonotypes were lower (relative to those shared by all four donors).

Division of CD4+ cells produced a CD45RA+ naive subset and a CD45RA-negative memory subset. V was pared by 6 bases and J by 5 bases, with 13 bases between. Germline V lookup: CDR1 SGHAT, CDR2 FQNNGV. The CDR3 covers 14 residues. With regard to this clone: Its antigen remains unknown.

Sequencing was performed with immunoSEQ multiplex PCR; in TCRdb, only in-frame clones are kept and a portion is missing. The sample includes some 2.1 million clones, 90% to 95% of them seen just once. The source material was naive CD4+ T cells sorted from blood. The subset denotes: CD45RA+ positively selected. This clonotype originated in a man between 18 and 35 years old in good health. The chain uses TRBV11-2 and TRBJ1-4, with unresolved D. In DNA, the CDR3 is TGTGCCAGCAGGCCCAATCGGATAAATGAAAAACTGTTTTTT. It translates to CASRPNRINEKLFF.